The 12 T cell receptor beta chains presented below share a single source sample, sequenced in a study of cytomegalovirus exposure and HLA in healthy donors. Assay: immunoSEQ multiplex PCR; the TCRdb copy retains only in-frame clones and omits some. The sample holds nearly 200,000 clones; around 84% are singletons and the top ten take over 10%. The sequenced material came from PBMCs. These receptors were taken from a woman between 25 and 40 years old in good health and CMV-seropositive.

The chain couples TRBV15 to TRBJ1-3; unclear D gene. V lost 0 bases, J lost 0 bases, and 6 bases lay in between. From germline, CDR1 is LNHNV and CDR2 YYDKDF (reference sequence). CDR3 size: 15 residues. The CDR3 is CATSRDISSGNTIYF. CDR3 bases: TGTGCCACCAGCAGAGATATCAGCTCTGGAAACACCATATATTTT.

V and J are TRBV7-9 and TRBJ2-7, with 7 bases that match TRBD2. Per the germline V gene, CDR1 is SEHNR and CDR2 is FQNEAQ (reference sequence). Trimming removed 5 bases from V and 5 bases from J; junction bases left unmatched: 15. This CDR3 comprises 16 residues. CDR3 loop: CASSPTMTSRMDEQYF. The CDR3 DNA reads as TGTGCCAGCAGCCCAACAATGACTAGCAGGATGGACGAGCAGTACTTC.

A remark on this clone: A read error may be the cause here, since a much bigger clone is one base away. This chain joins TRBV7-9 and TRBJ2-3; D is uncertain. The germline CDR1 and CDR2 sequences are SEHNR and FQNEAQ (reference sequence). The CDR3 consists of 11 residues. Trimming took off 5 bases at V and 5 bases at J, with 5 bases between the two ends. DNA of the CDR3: TGTGCCAGCAGCCCCCAAGATACGCAGTATTTT. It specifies CASSPQDTQYF.

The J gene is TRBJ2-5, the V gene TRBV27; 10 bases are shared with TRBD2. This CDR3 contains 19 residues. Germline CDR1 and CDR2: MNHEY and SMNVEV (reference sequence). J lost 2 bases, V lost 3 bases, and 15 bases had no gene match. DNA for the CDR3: TGTGCCAGCAGTTTCCGGGGGCGTGCAGCGGGAGGGGGTCAAGAGACCCAGTACTTC. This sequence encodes CASSFRGRAAGGGQETQYF.

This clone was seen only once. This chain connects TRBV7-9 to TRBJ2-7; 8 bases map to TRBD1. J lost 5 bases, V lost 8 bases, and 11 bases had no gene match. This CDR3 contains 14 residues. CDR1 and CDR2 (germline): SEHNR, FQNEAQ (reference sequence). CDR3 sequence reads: CASGRGQVGNEQYF. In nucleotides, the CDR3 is TGTGCCAGCGGTCGGGGACAGGTTGGAAACGAGCAGTACTTC.

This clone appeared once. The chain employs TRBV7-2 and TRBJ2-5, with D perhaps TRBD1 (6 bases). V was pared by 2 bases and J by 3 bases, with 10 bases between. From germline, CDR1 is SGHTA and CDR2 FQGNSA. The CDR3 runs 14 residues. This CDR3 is CASSLLGTKETQYF. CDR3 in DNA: TGTGCCAGCAGCTTACTCGGGACAAAAGAGACCCAGTACTTC.

This chain's CDR3 is CASSSQQGGTEAFF. Written as DNA, the CDR3 is TGTGCCAGCAGCTCACAACAGGGGGGCACTGAAGCTTTCTTT. This chain connects TRBV11-3 to TRBJ1-1, with 8 positions matching TRBD1. Germline V gene lookup returns CDR1 SGHNT and CDR2 YENEEA. Trimming at V came to 4 bases and at J to 4 bases, leaving 5 bases not matched to a gene. This CDR3 region has 14 residues.

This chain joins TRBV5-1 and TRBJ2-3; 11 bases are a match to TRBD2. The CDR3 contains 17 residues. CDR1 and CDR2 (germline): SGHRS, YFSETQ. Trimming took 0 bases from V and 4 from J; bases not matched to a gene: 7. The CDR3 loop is CASSLEASGRRADTQYF. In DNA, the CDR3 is TGCGCCAGCAGCTTGGAGGCTAGCGGGAGGAGAGCAGATACGCAGTATTTT.

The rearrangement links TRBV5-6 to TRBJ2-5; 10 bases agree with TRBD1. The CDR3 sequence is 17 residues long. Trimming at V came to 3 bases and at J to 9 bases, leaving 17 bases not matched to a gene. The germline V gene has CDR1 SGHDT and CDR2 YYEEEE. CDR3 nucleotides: TGTGCCAGCAGCTCCCGGCCGACAGGGGGCGGGAGAAGGGCCCAGTACTTC. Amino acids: CASSSRPTGGGRRAQYF. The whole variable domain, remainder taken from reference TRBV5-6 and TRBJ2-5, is DAGVTQSPTHLIKTRGQQVTLRCSPKSGHDTVSWYQQALGQGPQFIFQYYEEEERQRGNFPDRFSGHQFPNYSSELNVNALLLGDSALYLCASSSRPTGGGRRAQYFGPGTRLLVL.

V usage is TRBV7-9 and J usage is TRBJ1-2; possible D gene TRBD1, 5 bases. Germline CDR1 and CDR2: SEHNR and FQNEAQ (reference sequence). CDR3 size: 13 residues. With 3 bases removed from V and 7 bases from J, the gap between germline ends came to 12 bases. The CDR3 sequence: CASSLQGSPGYTF. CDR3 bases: TGTGCCAGCAGCTTGCAGGGATCGCCTGGCTACACCTTC.

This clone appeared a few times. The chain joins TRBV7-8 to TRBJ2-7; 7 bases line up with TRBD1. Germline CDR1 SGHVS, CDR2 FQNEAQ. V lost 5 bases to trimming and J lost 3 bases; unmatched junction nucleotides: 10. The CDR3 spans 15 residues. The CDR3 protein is CASSSPETGYYEQYF. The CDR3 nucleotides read TGTGCCAGCAGCAGCCCAGAGACAGGGTACTACGAGCAGTACTTC. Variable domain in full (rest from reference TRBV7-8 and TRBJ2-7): GAGVSQSPRYKVAKRGQDVALRCDPISGHVSLFWYQQALGQGPEFLTYFQNEAQLDKSGLPSDRFFAERPEGSVSTLKIQRTQQEDSAVYLCASSSPETGYYEQYFGPGTRLTVT.

Here the CDR3 reads CASSMDRFVYEQYF. CDR3 coding DNA: TGTGCCAGCAGTATGGACAGGTTTGTCTACGAGCAGTACTTC. The chain recombines TRBV2 with TRBJ2-7; TRBD1 matches at 7 bases. The CDR3 has 14 residues. Unmatched junction bases numbered 7, after V lost 5 bases and J lost 3 bases. In germline, CDR1 is SNHLY, CDR2 FYNNEI.